This TCR beta chain came from a study of beta chain features in type 1 diabetes. This clone has only a few counts. Antigen unknown. The collection from each donor was one heparinised blood draw averaging approximately 110 mL. Purities in excess of 95% were seen in all sorted populations. This CDR3 spans 14 amino acids. Germline CDR1 is SGHVS and CDR2 is FQNEAQ. J lost 4 bases, V lost 1 base, and 3 bases had no gene match. Expressed TCRB transcripts were sequenced, since all the RNA that had been isolated was reverse transcribed. Assay: immunoSEQ multiplex PCR; the TCRdb copy retains only in-frame clones and omits some. The sample yields over 700,000 clones, 15% to 20% seen once. The study's findings and limits: The naive, central memory and Treg TCRB repertoires of patients appeared to be more similar to one another than those of healthy donors. Fewer junction insertions and more nucleotide deletions appeared in type 1 diabetes patients.

The clonotype originates from a woman between 18 and 30 years old in good health. The chain uses TRBV7-8 and TRBJ2-5; 7 bases map to TRBD2. Sequences were obtained from naive CD4+ T cells from blood. CDR3 nucleotide sequence: TGTGCCAGCAGCTTAGGAAGCGGGGTAGAGACCCAGTACTTC. It translates to CASSLGSGVETQYF.